This is a list of T cell receptor beta chains from one sample in a study of blood T cell repertoires in COVID-19. Data came from immunoSEQ multiplex PCR; TCRdb stores just in-frame clones and leaves some out. The sample includes some 330,000 clones, 85% to 90% of them seen just once. Sequencing input: PBMCs or T cells enriched from blood (not recorded which). These receptors all stem from a man in his thirties or forties who had recovered from COVID-19. CDR3s include the opening cysteine and the closing phenylalanine or tryptophan. The order of the fields is V gene, J gene, CDR3 protein.

>TRBV5-1|TRBJ1-6
CASSLVLTQGRNSPLHF
>TRBV6-5|TRBJ2-7
CASSYSGDSGYEQYF
>TRBV10-3|TRBJ2-1
CAISEAGGARNNEQFF
>TRBV5-8|TRBJ2-2
CASSPRGNTGELFF
>TRBV4-1|TRBJ1-2
CASSQRPLQGTHYGYTF
>TRBV7-9|TRBJ2-7
CASSGTVGAGSYEQYF
>TRBV27|TRBJ2-7
CASSLLGQEPLEQYF
>TRBV2|TRBJ1-6
CASSESFYNSPLHF
>TRBV6-5|TRBJ1-2
CASSPGTGNYGYTF
>TRBV19|TRBJ2-1
CASSFWRAGALRNEQFF
>TRBV29-1|TRBJ1-1
CSVWDRGHTEAFF